This T cell receptor (beta chain) was profiled in a study of T cell responses to AZD1222 COVID-19 vaccine. The study, taken as a whole, reports: As reported, nearly half of all spike-specific TCRs target variant regions that are unmutated. When two AZD1222 doses had been given, Spike-specific TCR breadth and depth rose. The study sampled repertoires only after the peak T cell response. The study identified only five or six AZD1222 recipients as seropositive at baseline.

Generated by immunoSEQ multiplex PCR, the TCRdb table keeps only in-frame clones and is missing some. The sample gives approximately 180,000 clones, roughly nine tenths of which show up once; under 2% is in the top ten. Germline-derived CDR1 and CDR2 are MDHEN and SYDVKM. CDR3 size: 14 residues. V was cut by 6 bases and J by 7 bases, with 15 bases left in between. Of note for this clone: Its antigen remains unknown.

The source of this sequence is an adult in good health. The sample was peripheral blood, taken on day 0 of AZD1222 vaccination. The chain links TRBV28 to TRBJ1-4; possible D gene TRBD1, 6 bases. The CDR3 spells CASRFAGAGEKLFF. CDR3 DNA sequence: TGTGCCAGCAGGTTCGCAGGGGCGGGTGAAAAACTGTTTTTT.